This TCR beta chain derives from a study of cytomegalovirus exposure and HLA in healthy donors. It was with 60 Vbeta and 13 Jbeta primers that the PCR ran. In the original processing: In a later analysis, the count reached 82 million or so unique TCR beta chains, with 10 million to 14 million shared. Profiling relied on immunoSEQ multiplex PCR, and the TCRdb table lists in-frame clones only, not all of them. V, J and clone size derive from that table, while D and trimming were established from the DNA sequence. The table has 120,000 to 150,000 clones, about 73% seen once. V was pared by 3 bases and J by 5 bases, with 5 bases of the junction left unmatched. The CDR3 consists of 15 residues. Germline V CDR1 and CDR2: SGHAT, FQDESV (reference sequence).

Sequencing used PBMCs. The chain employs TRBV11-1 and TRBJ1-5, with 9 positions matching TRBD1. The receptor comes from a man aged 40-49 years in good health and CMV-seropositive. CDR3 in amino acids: CASSFGTGSDQPQHF. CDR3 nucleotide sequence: TGTGCCAGCAGCTTCGGGACAGGGAGCGATCAGCCCCAGCATTTT. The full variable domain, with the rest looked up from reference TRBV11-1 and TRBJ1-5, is EAEVAQSPRYKITEKSQAVAFWCDPISGHATLYWYRQILGQGPELLVQFQDESVVDDSQLPKDRFSAERLKGVDSTLKIQPAELGDSAMYLCASSFGTGSDQPQHFGDGTRLSIL.